Following are 2 T cell receptor beta chains from one sample sequenced in a study of beta chain features in type 1 diabetes. The isolated RNA, all of it, was reverse transcribed, so expressed TCRB transcripts were what got sequenced. Data came from immunoSEQ multiplex PCR; TCRdb stores just in-frame clones and leaves some out. The table lists some 220,000 clones, about 11% of them singletons. Sequencing used central memory CD4+ T cells from blood. These receptors all come from a man between 18 and 29 years old in good health.

The V call is TRBV7-6, the J call TRBJ2-6, with D uncertain. This CDR3 is built from 16 residues. Germline V lookup: CDR1 SGHVS, CDR2 FNYEAQ. Trimming removed 2 bases from V and 0 bases from J, with 8 bases in between. Here the CDR3 DNA reads TGTGCCAGCAGCTTATTGTCCCTCTCTGGGGCCAACGTCCTGACTTTC. Protein product: CASSLLSLSGANVLTF. Full variable domain (missing parts from reference TRBV7-6 and TRBJ2-6): GAGVSQSPRYKVTKRGQDVALRCDPISGHVSLYWYRQALGQGPEFLTYFNYEAQQDKSGLPNDRFSAERPEGSISTLTIQRTEQRDSAMYRCASSLLSLSGANVLTFGAGSRLTVL.

The rearrangement links TRBV7-2 to TRBJ2-7; no clear D. V was trimmed by 5 bases and J by 2 bases, leaving 7 bases between them. The CDR3 consists of 12 residues. CDR1 is SGHTA and CDR2 is FQGNSA in the germline V gene. The CDR3 here is CASSTRPYEQYF. The DNA of the CDR3 is TGTGCCAGCAGCACCCGCCCCTACGAGCAGTACTTC.